This entry is about one TCR beta chain. TCRdb's copy holds only in-frame clones and misses some; the assay was immunoSEQ multiplex PCR. There are fewer than 700,000 clones in the sample; approximately 95% occur only once, and approximately 0.12% lies in the top ten. The data stem from a study of shared clonotypes between healthy human individuals. CD45RO-negative, CCR7-positively selected cells formed the naive CD8 fraction, excluding terminally differentiated effector memory CD45RA+ cells. V trimming: 4 bases; J trimming: 8 bases; junction bases outside the gene matches: 8. Germline V gene sequence: CDR1 SGHRS, CDR2 YFSETQ. The CDR3 length is 13 residues.

Specimen: naive CD8+ T cells sorted from blood. The genes are TRBV5-1 and TRBJ1-1; TRBD1 agrees at 7 bases. This TCR derives from a woman aged 30 to 39 in good health. For the CDR3, the DNA is TGCGCCAGCAGCACACTTGACAGGGACGAAGCTTTCTTT. Its protein product is CASSTLDRDEAFF.